These T cell receptor beta chains were read from a single sample in a study of cytomegalovirus exposure and HLA in healthy donors. Libraries were prepared by immunoSEQ multiplex PCR; TCRdb keeps only in-frame clonotypes and omits some of them. The table lists under 250,000 clones, 80% to 90% of them singletons. The sequencing input was PBMCs. The source of these receptors is a girl under 10 years old in good health and CMV-seronegative. Each CDR3 is given without its conserved first and last residue.

j_gene,v_gene,CDR3aa
TRBJ1-5,TRBV10-3,AISVWGGNQPQH
TRBJ2-7,TRBV14,ASSQSSGTYAYEQY
TRBJ2-1,TRBV5-8,ASSLARRGPYNEQF
TRBJ2-7,TRBV7-8,ASSFDRGRVYEQY
TRBJ1-4,TRBV2,ASRTGQGDEKLF
TRBJ2-7,TRBV11-1,ASSLAGPSYEQY
-,TRBV10-2,ASSLNPGRGYEQY
TRBJ2-7,TRBV6-6,ASSSPPTGAREQY
TRBJ1-3,TRBV10-3,AIRAVAKGNTIY
TRBJ1-3,TRBV6-5,ASTPDRASGNTIY
TRBJ2-7,TRBV15,ATSRSSGGAYEQY
TRBJ1-5,TRBV11-2,ASSLYRDQPQH
TRBJ2-1,TRBV19,ASRRTSGSRLDEQF
TRBJ1-5,TRBV10-3,AISGLNQPQH
TRBJ2-7,TRBV10-3,AISNRVYEQY
TRBJ2-7,TRBV18,ASTTGLAGAYEQY
TRBJ1-1,TRBV7-8,ASSFRRGDRGSEAF
TRBJ1-1,TRBV7-9,ASSSPSPGTEAF
TRBJ2-3,TRBV7-6,ASSQNRASTDTQY
TRBJ1-5,TRBV6-5,ASSYSAGINQPQH
TRBJ2-7,TRBV6-1,ASGTATYEQY
TRBJ2-7,TRBV10-3,AISDVDSSSYEQY
TRBJ1-3,TRBV6-5,ASRSDRVGNTIY
TRBJ1-1,TRBV19,ASSIRGEAF
TRBJ1-5,TRBV7-9,ASSRGQGPNQPQH
TRBJ1-3,TRBV9,ASSEGTGKDGNTIY
TRBJ1-4,TRBV4-1,ASSQGQGPLNEKLF
TRBJ2-3,TRBV2,ASSDSGGPTDTQY
TRBJ2-7,TRBV18,ASSPKVTAGQGYEQY
TRBJ1-4,TRBV27,ASSREGPEKLF
TRBJ1-5,TRBV19,ASSIWGTRASHSNQPQH
TRBJ2-3,TRBV2,ASSASLADTDTQY
TRBJ1-1,TRBV19,ASSISFTVNTEAF
TRBJ1-2,TRBV5-6,ASSLQGGYGYT
TRBJ2-7,TRBV7-8,ASSFGRAGTYEQY
TRBJ1-1,TRBV5-5,ASGTGWVTEAF
TRBJ2-5,TRBV9,ASSVGDSGGRETQY
TRBJ2-3,TRBV14,ASSSRVAGGAQY
TRBJ2-7,TRBV27,ASSFAGYEQY
-,TRBV5-1,ASSNDGSLYEQY
TRBJ2-1,TRBV4-1,ASSQDSLGGIGNEQF
TRBJ2-5,TRBV13,ASSLDEGEETQY
TRBJ2-7,TRBV11-2,ASSLNPQGRAEQY
TRBJ2-2,TRBV4-1,ASRILAGSAGTGELF
TRBJ1-2,TRBV7-9,ASSSGTGHYGYT
TRBJ2-1,TRBV7-9,ASSPRLAGGVGEQF
TRBJ1-6,TRBV27,ASSPHERGGSPLH
TRBJ2-2,TRBV5-1,ASSLLAGDDTGELF
TRBJ2-2,TRBV18,ASSPPAGITGELF